Here is one TCR beta chain with its context. The source of the sample is a study of blood T cell repertoires in COVID-19. The overall study: The study drew acute and convalescent COVID-19 samples from the United States, Italy and Spain. PBMCs, B-cell-depleted T cells, or T cells were the source of the cDNA or gDNA that made up the material.

Germline lookup yields CDR1 MNHEY and CDR2 SMNVEV (reference sequence). Trimming took off 6 bases at V and 7 bases at J, with 15 bases between the two ends. This CDR3 has 14 residues. The authors' processing: How many nucleated cells were present was estimated from reference gene primer amplification. Using immunoSEQ multiplex PCR, the repertoire was profiled, and TCRdb retains in-frame clones only, with some absent. Clonal size and the V and J genes are those of that table, whereas D and trimming came from the DNA. The data contain fewer than 300,000 clones, 80% to 85% of them singletons. Seattle researchers signed up patients amid active infection and tracked them longitudinally.

The origin of this receptor is a person between 65 and 79 years old with COVID-19, enrolled during active disease. Sequencing was carried out using peripheral blood. This rearrangement joins TRBV27 to TRBJ1-4; no clear D. In DNA, the CDR3 is TGTGCCAGCAGACCCCTCGGCCCAGGTGAAAAACTGTTTTTT. It encodes CASRPLGPGEKLFF.